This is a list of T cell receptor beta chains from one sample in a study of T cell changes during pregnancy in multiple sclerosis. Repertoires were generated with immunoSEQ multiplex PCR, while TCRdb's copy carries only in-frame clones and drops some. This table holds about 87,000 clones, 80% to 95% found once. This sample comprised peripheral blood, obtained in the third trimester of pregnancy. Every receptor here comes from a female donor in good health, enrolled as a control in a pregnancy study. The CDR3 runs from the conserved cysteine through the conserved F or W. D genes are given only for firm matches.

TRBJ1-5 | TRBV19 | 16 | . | TGTGCCAGTAAAAACTGGACAGTCTATAGCAATCAGCCCCAGCATTTT | CASKNWTVYSNQPQHF
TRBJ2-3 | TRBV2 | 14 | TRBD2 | TGTGCCAGCTATGGAGCGGGAGTCACAGATACGCAGTATTTT | CASYGAGVTDTQYF
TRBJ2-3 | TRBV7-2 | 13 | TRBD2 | TGTGCCAGCAGGCCAGCGGGAGAGGATACGCAGTATTTT | CASRPAGEDTQYF
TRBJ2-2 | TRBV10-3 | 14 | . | TGTGCCATCACAGACACAGGGTCCACCGGGGAGCTGTTTTTT | CAITDTGSTGELFF
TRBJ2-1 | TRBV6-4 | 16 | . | TGTGCCAGCAGTGACTTTTCGGGGAGGACATACAATGAGCAGTTCTTC | CASSDFSGRTYNEQFF
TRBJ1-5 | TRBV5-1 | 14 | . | TGCGCCAGCAGCTTGGGAGGGCCCAATCAGCCCCAGCATTTT | CASSLGGPNQPQHF
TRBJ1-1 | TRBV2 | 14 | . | TGTGCCAGCAGTGCCCTTGGGCAGAACACTGAAGCTTTCTTT | CASSALGQNTEAFF
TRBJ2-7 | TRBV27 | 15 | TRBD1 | TGTGCCAGCAGTCTGGGACAGGACCGTTTGGACGAGCAGTACTTC | CASSLGQDRLDEQYF
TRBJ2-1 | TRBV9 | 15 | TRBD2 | TGTGCCAGCAGCGTCGGGACTAGCGGTACAGGGGAGCAGTTCTTC | CASSVGTSGTGEQFF
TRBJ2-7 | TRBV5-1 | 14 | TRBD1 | TGCGCCAGTAGGGGGGGACAGGGGGCTTTCGAGCAGTACTTC | CASRGGQGAFEQYF
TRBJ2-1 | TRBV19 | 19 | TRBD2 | TGTGCCAGTAGTATTTCGGGACTAGCGGGAGGTAGCTCCTACAATGAGCAGTTCTTC | CASSISGLAGGSSYNEQFF
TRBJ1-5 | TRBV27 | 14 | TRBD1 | TGTGCCAGCAGTATCCGGACAGGGAATCAGCCCCAGCATTTT | CASSIRTGNQPQHF
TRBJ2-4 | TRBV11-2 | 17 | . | TGTGCCAGCAGCTCTAACAATTTGGGGGAGGACCCAAACATTCAGTACTTC | CASSSNNLGEDPNIQYF
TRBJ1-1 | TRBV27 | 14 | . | TGTGCCAGCAGAATTCAGGGATCGAACACTGAAGCTTTCTTT | CASRIQGSNTEAFF
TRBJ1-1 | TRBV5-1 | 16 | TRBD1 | TGCGCCAGCAGCTTGGCCGGGACAGGATCGAACACTGAAGCTTTCTTT | CASSLAGTGSNTEAFF
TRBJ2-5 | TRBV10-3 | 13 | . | TGTGCCATCAGGGGCCAAGTACAAGAGACCCAGTACTTC | CAIRGQVQETQYF
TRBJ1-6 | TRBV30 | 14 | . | TGTGCCTGGAGTGTACGAGGGTTCAATTCACCCCTCCACTTT | CAWSVRGFNSPLHF
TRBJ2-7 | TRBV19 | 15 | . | TGTGCCAGTAGTATAGATAAACAAGGGGACTACGAGCAGTACTTC | CASSIDKQGDYEQYF
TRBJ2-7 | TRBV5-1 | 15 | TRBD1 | TGCGCCAGCAGCTTTGGACAGGGCTTCTCCTACGAGCAGTACTTC | CASSFGQGFSYEQYF
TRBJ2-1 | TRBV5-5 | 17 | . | TGTGCCAGCAGCTTGGTCCGTCTGGGCGGGACCTACAATGAGCAGTTCTTC | CASSLVRLGGTYNEQFF